This T cell receptor beta chain was found in a study of T cell responses to AZD1222 COVID-19 vaccine. Study outcomes and limitations: Baseline seropositivity characterized only a handful of AZD1222 recipients. Unmutated variant regions are reportedly the target of nearly half of TCRs that are spike-specific. Repertoire collection took place solely once the T cell response had peaked.

The sample holds one count of this clone. Its target is unknown. Trimming took 6 bases from V and 3 from J; bases not matched to a gene: 8. Per the germline V gene, CDR1 is SNHLY and CDR2 is FYNNEI. This CDR3 has 15 amino acids. Using immunoSEQ multiplex PCR, the repertoire was profiled, and TCRdb retains in-frame clones only, with some absent. The sample contains some 150,000 clones, approximately 90% of which appear only once. The sequence was obtained from an adult who had recovered from COVID-19. The chain joins TRBV2 to TRBJ1-3; 7 bases are a match to TRBD1. The sequenced sample was peripheral blood, obtained after recovery from COVID-19. The CDR3 loop is CASRGDRAVGNTIYF. CDR3 in DNA: TGTGCCAGCAGGGGTGACAGGGCGGTTGGAAACACCATATATTTT. The full variable domain, in which reference TRBV2 and TRBJ1-3 provide the parts outside the CDR3, is EPEVTQTPSHQVTQMGQEVILRCVPISNHLYFYWYRQILGQKVEFLVSFYNNEISEKSEIFDDQFSVERPDGSNFTLKIRSTKLEDSAMYFCASRGDRAVGNTIYFGEGSWLTVV.